The 2 T cell receptor beta chains listed next were all sequenced from one sample in a study of identifying expanded T cells in peripheral blood. Assay used: immunoSEQ multiplex PCR; TCRdb lists only in-frame clones, some missing. The data show under 100,000 clones, about 90% seen once. Specimen: blood. These TCRs come from a person between 18 and 70 years old in good health.

The gene calls are TRBV27 and TRBJ2-5; TRBD1 agrees at 7 bases. V dropped 0 bases and J dropped 2; count of bases not matched to a gene: 6. CDR1 and CDR2 (germline): MNHEY, SMNVEV (reference sequence). This CDR3 comprises 16 residues. CDR3 in amino acids: CASSLSYPGGQETQYF. The CDR3 coding sequence is TGTGCCAGCAGTTTATCGTACCCAGGGGGACAAGAGACCCAGTACTTC.

V usage is TRBV6-1 and J usage is TRBJ2-1; 10 bases are shared with TRBD1. The germline V gene has CDR1 MNHNS and CDR2 SASEGT. The ends lost 2 bases at V and 5 bases at J; junction bases unmatched: 3. The CDR3 is made up of 15 amino acids. CDR3 sequence (DNA): TGTGCCAGCAGTGAATGGACAGGGGGGAACAATGAGCAGTTCTTC. It translates to CASSEWTGGNNEQFF.